The rows below give T cell receptor beta chains drawn from one sample of a study of control samples from healthy donors and cancer patients. TCRdb's copy holds only in-frame clones and misses some; the assay was immunoSEQ multiplex PCR. The sample records 160,000 or so clones, 94% being singletons. Sequenced material: PBMCs. Source of these receptors: a man aged 60 to 69 with colorectal cancer. CDR3s include the opening cysteine and the closing phenylalanine or tryptophan. A D gene is named only where the DNA matches it firmly. Clone size is shown for a subset of rows, as once, few, many or a class of expanded clone.

TRBV19	TRBJ2-7	.	.	TGTGCCAGTAGTCATACAGGGCAGGGCTCCTACGAGCAGTACTTC	CASSHTGQGSYEQYF
TRBV13	TRBJ2-2	.	TRBD1	TGTGCCAGCAGCCGTTGGACAGGAATAAACACCGGGGAGCTGTTTTTT	CASSRWTGINTGELFF
TRBV5-6	TRBJ1-5	.	.	TGTGCCAGCAGCTTGGGGACCGCCAATATCAATCAGCCCCAGCATTTT	CASSLGTANINQPQHF
TRBV19	TRBJ2-7	.	TRBD1	TGTGCCAGTAGTGGATGGGACAGGGCCTACGAGCAGTACTTC	CASSGWDRAYEQYF
TRBV7-9	TRBJ1-2	.	TRBD1	TGTGCCAGCAGCGGAGGACAGGCAAACTCGGAGGGCTACACCTTC	CASSGGQANSEGYTF
TRBV4-3	TRBJ1-3	.	.	TGCGCCAGCAGCCAAGATCCTACCAGGAACACCATATATTTT	CASSQDPTRNTIYF
TRBV9	TRBJ2-1	once	.	TGTGCCAGCAGCGTGGCGGGGGCCACCTACAATGAGCAGTTCTTC	CASSVAGATYNEQFF
TRBV29-1	TRBJ2-7	.	TRBD1	TGCAGCGTTGAAGCCCGACAGGGGGCGAGGAACGAGCAGTACTTC	CSVEARQGARNEQYF
TRBV10-3	TRBJ1-1	.	.	TGTGCCATCACCCTAAGGGGGGACACTGAAGCTTTCTTT	CAITLRGDTEAFF
TRBV18	TRBJ2-5	.	.	TGTGCCAGCTCCCCGGGGGACGGAGGGACCCAGTACTTC	CASSPGDGGTQYF
TRBV19	TRBJ2-3	.	TRBD1	TGTGCCACCTGGGTCCAGGGGGCCGATACGCAGTATTTT	CATWVQGADTQYF
TRBV18	TRBJ1-5	.	.	TGTGCCAGCTCACCAGGTAGTGAACAGCCCCAGCATTTT	CASSPGSEQPQHF
TRBV3-1/TRBV3-2	TRBJ2-7	.	.	TGTGCCAGCAGCCAAGACAGGTTCAGCTCCTACGAGCAGTACTTC	CASSQDRFSSYEQYF